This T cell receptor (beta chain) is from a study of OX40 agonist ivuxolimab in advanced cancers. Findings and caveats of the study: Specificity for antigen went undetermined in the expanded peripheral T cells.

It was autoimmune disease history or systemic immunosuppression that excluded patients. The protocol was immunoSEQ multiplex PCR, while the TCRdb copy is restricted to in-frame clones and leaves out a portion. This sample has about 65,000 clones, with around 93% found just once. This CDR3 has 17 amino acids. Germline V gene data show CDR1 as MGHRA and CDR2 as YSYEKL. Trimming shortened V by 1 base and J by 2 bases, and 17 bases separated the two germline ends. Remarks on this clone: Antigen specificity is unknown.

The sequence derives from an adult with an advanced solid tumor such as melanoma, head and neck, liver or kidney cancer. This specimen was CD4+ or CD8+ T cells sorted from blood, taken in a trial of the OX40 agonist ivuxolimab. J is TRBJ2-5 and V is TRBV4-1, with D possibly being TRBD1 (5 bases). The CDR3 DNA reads TGCGCCAGCAGCCAAGTTTTAGTGAGACAGAAGCAAGAGACCCAGTACTTC. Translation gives CASSQVLVRQKQETQYF.